This T cell receptor beta chain derives from a study of T cells in Graves' hyperthyroidism and ophthalmopathy. RNA transcripts served as the template for amplifying TCR beta CDR3 regions. The HTBI primer set served for first-round RT-PCR of the TCR CDR3. TCRdb reanalysed the multiplex PCR reads using MiXCR and keeps one entry per CDR3 protein. The table includes about 510,000 distinct CDR3 sequences, 40% to 50% detected once. This clonotype was picked up a small number of times. CDR1 KGHSH and CDR2 LQKENI come from the germline V gene. The CDR3 is made up of 14 amino acids. With 4 bases removed from V and 0 bases from J, the gap between germline ends came to 10 bases.

The sequence came from an adult woman with Graves' disease, either hyperthyroidism or ophthalmopathy (not recorded which). The chain couples TRBV18 to TRBJ2-7; either TRBD1 or TRBD2 may fit D (5 bases each). The specimen was peripheral blood or thyroid tissue (not recorded which). CDR3 loop: CASSLGTASYEQYF. For the CDR3, the DNA is TGTGCCAGCTCACTAGGGACGGCCTCCTACGAGCAGTACTTC.